This entry describes one T cell receptor (beta chain). The antigen is undetermined. With 6 bases removed from V and 6 bases from J, the gap between germline ends came to 12 bases. CDR3 length equals 13 residues. Looked up from germline, CDR1 is MDHEN and CDR2 is SYDVKM. These data originate in a study of cytomegalovirus exposure and HLA in healthy donors. Overall study results and limits: The study put 150 to 200 TCR beta chains on its list as cytomegalovirus-associated. For most TCR beta V segments, an earlier analysis put the productive rate at about 87% or about 30% of the time. Roughly even sequencing depth across donors was the assumption behind the presence/absence analyses.

The PCR contained 60 Vbeta and 13 Jbeta primers. Using immunoSEQ multiplex PCR, the repertoire was profiled, and TCRdb retains in-frame clones only, with some absent. The table lists under 200,000 clones, approximately 80% of them singletons, with more than 1.5% in the top ten. The receptor was derived from a man younger than 35 in good health and CMV-seronegative. V is TRBV28 and J is TRBJ2-1; possibly TRBD1 for D (6 bases). Sequencing was performed on PBMCs. CDR3: CASRRGRGNEQFF. The CDR3, as DNA: TGTGCCAGCAGGAGGGGGAGAGGCAATGAGCAGTTCTTC.